This entry concerns a single T cell receptor beta chain. The antigen remains undetermined. Deletions cut 0 bases from V and 0 bases from J, with 12 bases between. Germline CDR1 is SGDLS and CDR2 is YYNGEE. The CDR3 contains 17 residues. The data originate from a study of cytomegalovirus exposure and HLA in healthy donors. Produced via immunoSEQ multiplex PCR; TCRdb's table is partial and in-frame only. The table includes 130,000 to 150,000 clones, roughly 81% detected once. General observations from the study: The classifier was said to identify cytomegalovirus status with high specificity and sensitivity.

The clonotype comes from a woman under 40 in good health and CMV-seronegative. The sequenced material came from PBMCs. The chain carries TRBV9 and TRBJ2-2, with a tentative D call TRBD1 (6 bases). Written as DNA, the CDR3 is TGTGCCAGCAGCGTAGGCCCACAGGGATCGAACACCGGGGAGCTGTTTTTT. As protein: CASSVGPQGSNTGELFF.